Listed below are T cell receptor beta chains from one sample, sequenced in a study of T cells in Graves' hyperthyroidism and ophthalmopathy. TCRdb called the multiplex PCR reads again in MiXCR, with one record for every CDR3 protein. Of 380,000 or so distinct CDR3 sequences in the sample, over 11% were seen once. Sequenced input: blood. The source is a woman in her thirties with Graves' hyperthyroidism. Both conserved end residues are part of each CDR3. The order of the fields is J gene, V gene, clone size, D gene, CDR3 DNA, CDR3 protein. The D gene is left open where the match is weak. The listing skips clone size in some rows; elsewhere it reads once, few, many or a size class.

J gene: TRBJ2-1; V gene: TRBV6-2/TRBV6-3; clone size: many; D gene: TRBD1; CDR3 DNA: TGTGCCAGCAGAGGACAGGTCTTTTCGGGTGAGCAGTTCTTC; CDR3 protein: CASRGQVFSGEQFF
J gene: TRBJ2-5; V gene: TRBV12-3/TRBV12-4; clone size: many; D gene: .; CDR3 DNA: TGTGCCAGCAGTATCCCGGGGAAAGAGACCCAGTACTTC; CDR3 protein: CASSIPGKETQYF
J gene: TRBJ2-1; V gene: TRBV19; clone size: .; D gene: TRBD2; CDR3 DNA: TGTGCCAGTAGTCTCGCCGGGACTAAGTACAATGAGCAGTTCTTC; CDR3 protein: CASSLAGTKYNEQFF
J gene: TRBJ2-2; V gene: TRBV19; clone size: few; D gene: TRBD2; CDR3 DNA: TGTGCCAGTAGTCCTGCGGGAGTCCGCGGGGAGCTGTTTTTT; CDR3 protein: CASSPAGVRGELFF
J gene: TRBJ2-1; V gene: TRBV29-1; clone size: .; D gene: TRBD1; CDR3 DNA: TGCAGCGTTGGGTGGAGGGACAGGGTCAAATCCAATGAGCAGTTCTTC; CDR3 protein: CSVGWRDRVKSNEQFF
J gene: TRBJ2-3; V gene: TRBV29-1; clone size: many; D gene: .; CDR3 DNA: TGCAGCGTTGCCCAGGGGGGAGCCACAGATACGCAGTATTTT; CDR3 protein: CSVAQGGATDTQYF
J gene: TRBJ2-5; V gene: TRBV7-2; clone size: .; D gene: .; CDR3 DNA: TGTGCCAGCAGCGCCCCTAGGAATTCCCTAGAGACCCAGTACTTC; CDR3 protein: CASSAPRNSLETQYF
J gene: TRBJ1-2; V gene: TRBV7-6; clone size: few; D gene: .; CDR3 DNA: TGTGCCAGCAGCCCCCAGCCCGGCGGCTACACCTTC; CDR3 protein: CASSPQPGGYTF
J gene: TRBJ2-7; V gene: TRBV29-1; clone size: many; D gene: .; CDR3 DNA: TGCAGCGTTGATTCAATTCAGCAGTACTTC; CDR3 protein: CSVDSIQQYF
J gene: TRBJ2-2; V gene: TRBV19; clone size: .; D gene: TRBD2; CDR3 DNA: TGTGCCAGTATATCGGGAGGGCGCACCGGGGAGCTGTTTTTT; CDR3 protein: CASISGGRTGELFF
J gene: TRBJ2-1; V gene: TRBV19; clone size: .; D gene: .; CDR3 DNA: TGTGCCAGTAGTTATGGACTGTTCAATGAGCAGTTCTTC; CDR3 protein: CASSYGLFNEQFF
J gene: TRBJ2-5; V gene: TRBV10-3; clone size: many; D gene: TRBD1; CDR3 DNA: TGTGCCATCAGTACTCCGGAGGACAGGGGAGAGACCCAGTACTTC; CDR3 protein: CAISTPEDRGETQYF
J gene: TRBJ1-2; V gene: TRBV25-1; clone size: few; D gene: .; CDR3 DNA: TGTGCCAGCAGTGAATACGAGGGTAGAGGCTACACCTTC; CDR3 protein: CASSEYEGRGYTF
J gene: TRBJ1-1; V gene: TRBV29-1; clone size: many; D gene: TRBD1; CDR3 DNA: TGCAGCGTTGAGACAGGGAATAGGATCACTGAAGCTTTCTTT; CDR3 protein: CSVETGNRITEAFF
J gene: TRBJ1-2; V gene: TRBV30; clone size: many; D gene: .; CDR3 DNA: TGTGCCACCTATGGCTACACCTTC; CDR3 protein: CATYGYTF
J gene: TRBJ2-7; V gene: TRBV19; clone size: many; D gene: .; CDR3 DNA: TGTGCCAGTAGTTCACAGGTGGGCGAGCAGTACTTC; CDR3 protein: CASSSQVGEQYF
J gene: TRBJ2-2; V gene: TRBV6-5; clone size: many; D gene: TRBD1; CDR3 DNA: TGTGCCAGCAGTTACCACAGGGGCCACCTGAACACCGGGGAGCTGTTTTTT; CDR3 protein: CASSYHRGHLNTGELFF
J gene: TRBJ2-1; V gene: TRBV2; clone size: .; D gene: TRBD2; CDR3 DNA: TGTGCCAGCTTAATACTAGCGGACAATGAGCAGTTCTTC; CDR3 protein: CASLILADNEQFF
J gene: TRBJ2-5; V gene: TRBV6-1; clone size: few; D gene: TRBD1; CDR3 DNA: TGTGCCAGCACCCCCGACAGGGCAGAGACCCAGTACTTC; CDR3 protein: CASTPDRAETQYF
J gene: TRBJ2-7; V gene: TRBV5-1; clone size: few; D gene: TRBD2; CDR3 DNA: TGCGCCAGCAGCTACTCGACTAGCCACGTTAGCAGAAGCTACGAGCAGTACTTC; CDR3 protein: CASSYSTSHVSRSYEQYF
J gene: TRBJ2-7; V gene: TRBV7-6; clone size: many; D gene: .; CDR3 DNA: TGTGCCAGCAGCTTAGAGGGGACGGGGGCCTACGAGCAGTACTTC; CDR3 protein: CASSLEGTGAYEQYF
J gene: TRBJ2-7; V gene: TRBV6-6; clone size: many; D gene: .; CDR3 DNA: TGTGCCAGCAGTTACTCGACCGGGGACCCCACCTACGAGCAGTACTTC; CDR3 protein: CASSYSTGDPTYEQYF
J gene: TRBJ2-6; V gene: TRBV20-1; clone size: many; D gene: .; CDR3 DNA: TGCAGTGCCAATCCTGGCGCTGGGGCCAACGTCCTGACTTTC; CDR3 protein: CSANPGAGANVLTF
J gene: TRBJ2-5; V gene: TRBV20-1; clone size: many; D gene: .; CDR3 DNA: TGCAGTGCTGGACCACGGGACTACCAAGAGACCCAGTACTTC; CDR3 protein: CSAGPRDYQETQYF
J gene: TRBJ2-7; V gene: TRBV18; clone size: few; D gene: .; CDR3 DNA: TGTGCCAGCGTCGGTCGCGGGACCTCCTACGAGCAGTACTTC; CDR3 protein: CASVGRGTSYEQYF
J gene: TRBJ2-7; V gene: TRBV6-2/TRBV6-3; clone size: many; D gene: TRBD2; CDR3 DNA: TGTGCCAGCAGCTCCCCGCCGGGACTAGCGGGATCCTACGAGCAGTACTTC; CDR3 protein: CASSSPPGLAGSYEQYF
J gene: TRBJ2-1; V gene: TRBV19; clone size: many; D gene: TRBD1; CDR3 DNA: TGTGCCAATCTCTTACGGGACAGGGGCTCCAATGAGCAGTTCTTC; CDR3 protein: CANLLRDRGSNEQFF
J gene: TRBJ1-6; V gene: TRBV28; clone size: many; D gene: .; CDR3 DNA: TGTGCCAGCAGTTTATGGGAAGCTTCACCCCTCCACTTT; CDR3 protein: CASSLWEASPLHF